This T cell receptor (beta chain) was identified during a study of blood T cell repertoires in COVID-19. Authors' data handling: Estimates of nucleated cell counts were drawn from the amplification of reference gene primers. Sequencing was performed with immunoSEQ multiplex PCR; in TCRdb, only in-frame clones are kept and a portion is missing. V, J and clone size were drawn from that table, and D and trimming were deduced from the DNA. The top ten clones hold more than 1% of a sample with approximately 250,000 clones, around 88% of them seen once. This clone was picked up one time. V lost 1 base to trimming and J lost 2 bases; unmatched junction nucleotides: 9. Germline values: CDR1 SGHVS, CDR2 FQNEAQ. The length of the CDR3 is 17 residues.

The clonotype originates from a woman between 40 and 55 years old with acute COVID-19. V is TRBV7-8 and J is TRBJ2-5; 8 bases are a match to TRBD2. The source material was PBMCs or T cells enriched from blood (not recorded which). The CDR3 DNA is TGTGCCAGCAGCTTAGAAGTAGGGCGGGAGGCGCAAGAGACCCAGTACTTC. Amino acid sequence: CASSLEVGREAQETQYF.